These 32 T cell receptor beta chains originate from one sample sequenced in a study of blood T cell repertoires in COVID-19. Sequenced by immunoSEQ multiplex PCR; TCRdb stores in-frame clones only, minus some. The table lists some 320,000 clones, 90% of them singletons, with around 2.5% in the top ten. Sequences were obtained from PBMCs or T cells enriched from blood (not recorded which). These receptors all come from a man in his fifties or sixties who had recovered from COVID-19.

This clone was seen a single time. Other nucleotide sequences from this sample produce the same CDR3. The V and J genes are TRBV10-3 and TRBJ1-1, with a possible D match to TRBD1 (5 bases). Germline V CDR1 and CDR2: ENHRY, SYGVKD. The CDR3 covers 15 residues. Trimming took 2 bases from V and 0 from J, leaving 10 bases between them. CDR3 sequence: CAISERGGLNTEAFF. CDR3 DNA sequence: TGTGCCATCAGTGAGAGGGGCGGATTGAACACTGAAGCTTTCTTT.

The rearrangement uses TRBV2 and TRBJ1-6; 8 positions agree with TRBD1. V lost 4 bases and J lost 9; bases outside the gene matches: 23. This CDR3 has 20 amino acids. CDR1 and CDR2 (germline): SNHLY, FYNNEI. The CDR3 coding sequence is TGTGCCAGCAGTGTTGTCGCAGGGAAAAGGATGGACAGGGCAGGTTCACCCCTCCACTTT. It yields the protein CASSVVAGKRMDRAGSPLHF. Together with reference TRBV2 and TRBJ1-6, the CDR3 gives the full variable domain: EPEVTQTPSHQVTQMGQEVILRCVPISNHLYFYWYRQILGQKVEFLVSFYNNEISEKSEIFDDQFSVERPDGSNFTLKIRSTKLEDSAMYFCASSVVAGKRMDRAGSPLHFGNGTRLTVT.

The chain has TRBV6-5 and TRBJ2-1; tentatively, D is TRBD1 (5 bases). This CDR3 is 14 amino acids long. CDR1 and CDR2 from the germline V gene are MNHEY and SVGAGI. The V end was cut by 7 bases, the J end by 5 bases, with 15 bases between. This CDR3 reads CASTRSPGNNEQFF. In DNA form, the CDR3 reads TGTGCCAGCACCCGGAGTCCAGGGAACAATGAGCAGTTCTTC.

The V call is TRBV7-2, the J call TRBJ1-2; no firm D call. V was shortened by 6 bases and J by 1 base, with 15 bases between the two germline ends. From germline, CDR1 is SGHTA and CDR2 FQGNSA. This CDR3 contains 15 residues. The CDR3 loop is CASRSSPSGNYGYTF. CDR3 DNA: TGTGCCAGCAGATCCTCTCCCTCGGGTAACTATGGCTACACCTTC. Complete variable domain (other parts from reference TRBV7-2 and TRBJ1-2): GAGVSQSPSNKVTEKGKDVELRCDPISGHTALYWYRQSLGQGLEFLIYFQGNSAPDKSGLPSDRFSAERTGGSVSTLTIQRTQQEDSAVYLCASRSSPSGNYGYTFGSGTRLTVV.

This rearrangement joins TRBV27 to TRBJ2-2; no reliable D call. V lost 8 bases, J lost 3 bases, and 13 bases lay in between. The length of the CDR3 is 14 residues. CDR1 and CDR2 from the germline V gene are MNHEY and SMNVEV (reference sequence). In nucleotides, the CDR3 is TGTGCCAGCTCTCCCACCCCGGACACCGGGGAGCTGTTTTTT. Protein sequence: CASSPTPDTGELFF.

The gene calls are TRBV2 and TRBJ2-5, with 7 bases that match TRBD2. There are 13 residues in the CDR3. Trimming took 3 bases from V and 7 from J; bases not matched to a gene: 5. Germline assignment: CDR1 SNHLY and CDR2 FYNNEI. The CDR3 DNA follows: TGTGCCAGCAGTGAGGGGGGGTCTGGGACCCAGTACTTC. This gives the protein CASSEGGSGTQYF.

CDR3 bases: TGTGCCAGCAGCGCAGGGTCGGGTGAAAATGGCTACACCTTC. Translated, it gives CASSAGSGENGYTF. The J gene is TRBJ1-2, the V gene TRBV9, with a possible D match to TRBD1 (5 bases). Germline CDR1 SGDLS, CDR2 YYNGEE. The V end was cut by 3 bases, the J end by 6 bases, with 15 bases between. The CDR3 consists of 14 residues.

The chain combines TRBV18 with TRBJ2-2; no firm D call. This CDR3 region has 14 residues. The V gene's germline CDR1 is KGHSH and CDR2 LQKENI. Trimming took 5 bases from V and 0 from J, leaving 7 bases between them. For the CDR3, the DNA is TGTGCCAGCTCAGCAGTCACGAACACCGGGGAGCTGTTTTTT. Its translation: CASSAVTNTGELFF.

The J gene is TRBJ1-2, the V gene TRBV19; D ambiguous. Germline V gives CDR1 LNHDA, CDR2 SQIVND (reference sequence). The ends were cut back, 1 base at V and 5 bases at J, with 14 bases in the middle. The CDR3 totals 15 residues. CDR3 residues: CASSIGGPSPYGYTF. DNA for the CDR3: TGTGCCAGTAGTATAGGAGGGCCCTCGCCGTATGGCTACACCTTC.

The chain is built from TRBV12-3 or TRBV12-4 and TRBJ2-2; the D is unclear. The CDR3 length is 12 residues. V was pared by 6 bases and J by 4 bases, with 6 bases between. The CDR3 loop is CASSLFTGELFF. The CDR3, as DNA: TGTGCCAGCAGCCTTTTCACCGGGGAGCTGTTTTTT.

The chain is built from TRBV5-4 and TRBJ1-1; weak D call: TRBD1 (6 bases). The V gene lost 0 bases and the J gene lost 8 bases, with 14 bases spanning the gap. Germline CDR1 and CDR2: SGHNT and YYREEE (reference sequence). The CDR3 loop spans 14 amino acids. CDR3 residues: CASSLVQGISEAFF. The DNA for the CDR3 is TGTGCCAGCAGCTTGGTGCAGGGGATATCCGAAGCTTTCTTT.

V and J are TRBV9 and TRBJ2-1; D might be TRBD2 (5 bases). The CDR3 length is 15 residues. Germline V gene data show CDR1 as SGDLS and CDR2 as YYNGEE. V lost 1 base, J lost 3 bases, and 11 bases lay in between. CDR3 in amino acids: CASSVRRAGYNEQFF. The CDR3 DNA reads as TGTGCCAGCAGCGTACGGCGGGCGGGCTACAATGAGCAGTTCTTC.

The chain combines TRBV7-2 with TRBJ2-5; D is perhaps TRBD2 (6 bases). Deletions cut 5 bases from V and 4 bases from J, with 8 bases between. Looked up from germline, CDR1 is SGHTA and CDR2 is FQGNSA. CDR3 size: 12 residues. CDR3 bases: TGTGCCAGCAGCCGGGGGTCAGAGACCCAGTACTTC. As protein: CASSRGSETQYF.

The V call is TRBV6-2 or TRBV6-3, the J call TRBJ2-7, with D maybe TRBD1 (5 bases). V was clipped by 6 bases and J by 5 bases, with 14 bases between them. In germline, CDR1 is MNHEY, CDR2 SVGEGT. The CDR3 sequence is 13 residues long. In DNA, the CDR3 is TGTGCCAGCAGCACCGGTGGGGCCCACGAGCAGTACTTC. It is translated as CASSTGGAHEQYF.

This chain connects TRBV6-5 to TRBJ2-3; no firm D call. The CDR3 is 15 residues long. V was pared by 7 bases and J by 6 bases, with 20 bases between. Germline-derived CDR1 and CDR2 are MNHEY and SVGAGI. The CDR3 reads CASTRPPSAVDTQYF. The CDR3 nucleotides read TGTGCCAGCACTCGTCCCCCCTCCGCGGTGGATACGCAGTATTTT.

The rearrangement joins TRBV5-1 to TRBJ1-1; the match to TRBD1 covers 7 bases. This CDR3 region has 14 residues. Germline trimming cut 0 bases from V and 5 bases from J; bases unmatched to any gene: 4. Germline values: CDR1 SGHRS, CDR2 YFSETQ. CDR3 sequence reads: CASSLDRGGTEAFF. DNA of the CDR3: TGCGCCAGCAGCTTGGACAGGGGTGGGACTGAAGCTTTCTTT.

In nucleotides, the CDR3 is TGTGCCACTGGGAGCGGGGTACGCGGGAGGGCACACAATGAGCAGTTCTTC. As protein: CATGSGVRGRAHNEQFF. The rearrangement links TRBV24-1 to TRBJ2-1; 9 nucleotides line up with TRBD2. The CDR3 is made up of 17 amino acids. Trimming took 10 bases from V and 5 from J; bases not matched to a gene: 17. In germline, CDR1 is KGHDR, CDR2 SFDVKD.

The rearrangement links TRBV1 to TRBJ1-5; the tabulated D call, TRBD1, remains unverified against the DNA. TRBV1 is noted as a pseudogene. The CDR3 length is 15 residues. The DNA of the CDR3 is TGCACCAGCGGACAGGGGAAGGGAGGCAGACAGCCCCAGCATTTT. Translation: CTSGQGKGGRQPQHF.

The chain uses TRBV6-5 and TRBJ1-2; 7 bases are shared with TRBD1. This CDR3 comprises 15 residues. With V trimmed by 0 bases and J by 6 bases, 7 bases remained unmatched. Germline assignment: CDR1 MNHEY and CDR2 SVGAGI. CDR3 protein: CASSYSTQGIDGYTF. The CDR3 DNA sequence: TGTGCCAGCAGTTACTCGACACAGGGGATCGATGGCTACACCTTC.

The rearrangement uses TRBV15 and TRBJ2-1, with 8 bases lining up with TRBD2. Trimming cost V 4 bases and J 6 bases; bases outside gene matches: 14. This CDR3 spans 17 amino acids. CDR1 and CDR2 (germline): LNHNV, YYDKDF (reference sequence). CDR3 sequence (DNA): TGTGCCACCAGCACAGCAACTCCGGGACTAGTTGGCAATGAGCAGTTCTTC. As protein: CATSTATPGLVGNEQFF.

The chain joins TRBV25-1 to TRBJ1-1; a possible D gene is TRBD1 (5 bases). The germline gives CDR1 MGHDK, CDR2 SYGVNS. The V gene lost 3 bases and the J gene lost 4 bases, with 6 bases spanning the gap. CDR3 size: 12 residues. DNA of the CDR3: TGTGCCAGCAGTGATCAGGGCACTGAAGCTTTCTTT. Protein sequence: CASSDQGTEAFF. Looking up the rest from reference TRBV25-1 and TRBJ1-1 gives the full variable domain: EADIYQTPRYLVIGTGKKITLECSQTMGHDKMYWYQQDPGMELHLIHYSYGVNSTEKGDLSSESTVSRIRTEHFPLTLESARPSHTSQYLCASSDQGTEAFFGQGTRLTVV.

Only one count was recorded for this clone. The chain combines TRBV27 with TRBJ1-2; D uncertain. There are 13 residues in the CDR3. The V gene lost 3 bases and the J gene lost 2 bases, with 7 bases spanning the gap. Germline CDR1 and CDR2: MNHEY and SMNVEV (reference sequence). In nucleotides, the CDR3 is TGTGCCAGCAGTTTCCGGCGGAACTATGGCTACACCTTC. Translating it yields CASSFRRNYGYTF.

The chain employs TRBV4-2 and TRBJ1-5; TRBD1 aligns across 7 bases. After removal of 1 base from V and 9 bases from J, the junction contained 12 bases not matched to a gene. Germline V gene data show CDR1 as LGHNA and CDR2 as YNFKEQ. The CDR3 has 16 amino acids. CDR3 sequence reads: CASSQGDEGAAGPQHF. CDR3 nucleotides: TGTGCCAGCAGCCAAGGCGACGAGGGGGCCGCCGGGCCCCAGCATTTT.

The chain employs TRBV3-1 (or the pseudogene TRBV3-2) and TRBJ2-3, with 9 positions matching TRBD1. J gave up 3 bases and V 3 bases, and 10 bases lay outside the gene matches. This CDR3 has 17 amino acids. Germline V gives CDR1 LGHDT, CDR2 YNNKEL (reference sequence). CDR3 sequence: CASSHLRGTGYTDTQYF. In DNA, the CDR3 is TGTGCCAGCAGCCATTTAAGGGGGACAGGGTATACAGATACGCAGTATTTT.

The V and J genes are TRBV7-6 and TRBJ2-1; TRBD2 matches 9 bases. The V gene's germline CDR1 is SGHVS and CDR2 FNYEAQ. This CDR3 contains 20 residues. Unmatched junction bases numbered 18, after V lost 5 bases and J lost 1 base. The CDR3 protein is CASSLDGTSRGPWSYNEQFF. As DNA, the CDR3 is TGTGCCAGCAGCCTAGACGGGACTAGCCGGGGGCCCTGGTCCTACAATGAGCAGTTCTTC.

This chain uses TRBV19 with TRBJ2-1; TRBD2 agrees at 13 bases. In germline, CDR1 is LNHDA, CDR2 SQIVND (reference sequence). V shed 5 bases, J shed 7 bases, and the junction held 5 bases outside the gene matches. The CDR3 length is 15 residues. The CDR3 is CASSRTSGSSNEQFF. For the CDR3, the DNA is TGTGCCAGTAGTCGGACTAGCGGGAGTAGTAATGAGCAGTTCTTC.

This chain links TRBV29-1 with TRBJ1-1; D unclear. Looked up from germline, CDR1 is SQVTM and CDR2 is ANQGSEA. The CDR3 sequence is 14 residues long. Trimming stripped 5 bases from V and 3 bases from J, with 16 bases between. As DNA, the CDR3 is TGCAGCGTTATTAATCCCCCCGAGCACACTGAAGCTTTCTTT. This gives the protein CSVINPPEHTEAFF.

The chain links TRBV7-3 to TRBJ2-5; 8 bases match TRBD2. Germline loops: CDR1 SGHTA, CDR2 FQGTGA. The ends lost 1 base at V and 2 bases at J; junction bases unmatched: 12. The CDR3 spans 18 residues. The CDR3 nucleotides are TGTGCCAGCAGCTTAAGGGGGCCGACTAGCGAGGGGCAAGAGACCCAGTACTTC. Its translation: CASSLRGPTSEGQETQYF.

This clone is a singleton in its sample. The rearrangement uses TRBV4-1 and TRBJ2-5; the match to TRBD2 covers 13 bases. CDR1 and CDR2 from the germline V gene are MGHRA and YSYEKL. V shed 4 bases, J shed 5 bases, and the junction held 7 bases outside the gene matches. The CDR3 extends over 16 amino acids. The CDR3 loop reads CASSRLAGGRRETQYF. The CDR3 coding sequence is TGCGCCAGCAGCCGACTAGCGGGGGGTCGGCGGGAGACCCAGTACTTC.

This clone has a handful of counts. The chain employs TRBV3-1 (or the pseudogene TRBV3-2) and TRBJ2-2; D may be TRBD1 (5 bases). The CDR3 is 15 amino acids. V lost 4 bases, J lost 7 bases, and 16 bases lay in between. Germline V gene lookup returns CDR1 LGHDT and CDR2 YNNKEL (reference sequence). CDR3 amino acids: CASSPPTARNGELFF. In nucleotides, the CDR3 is TGTGCCAGCAGCCCACCGACAGCCCGTAACGGGGAGCTGTTTTTT.

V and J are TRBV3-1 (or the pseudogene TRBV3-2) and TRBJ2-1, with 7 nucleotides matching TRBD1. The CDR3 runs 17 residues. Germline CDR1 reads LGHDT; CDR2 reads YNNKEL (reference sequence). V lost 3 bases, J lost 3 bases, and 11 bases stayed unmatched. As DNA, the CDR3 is TGTGCCAGCAGCCACAGCCCACAGACAGGGTTCTACAATGAGCAGTTCTTC. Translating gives CASSHSPQTGFYNEQFF.

The CDR3 sequence is CASGIAGDPATQYF. The CDR3 nucleotides read TGTGCCAGCGGGATAGCGGGCGATCCCGCTACGCAGTATTTT. The V and J genes are TRBV5-8 and TRBJ2-3; 7 bases line up with TRBD2. This CDR3 region has 14 residues. In germline, CDR1 is SGHTS, CDR2 YDEGEE. J was trimmed by 8 bases and V by 7 bases; bases with no gene match: 13.